The T cell receptor beta chain described here comes from a study of CD8 T cells in Susac syndrome. Whole-study findings and limits: Clonal expansion was missing from Susac syndrome CD4+ T cell repertoires.

RNA in amounts of roughly 0.5 to 1 ug was reverse transcribed with random hexamers. Coverage of TCR beta CDR3 amplification by immunoSEQ multiplex PCR extended to 54 Vbeta and 13 Jbeta. TCRdb re-called the immunoSEQ multiplex PCR reads through MiXCR, storing one row per CDR3 protein. The table lists fewer than 200,000 distinct CDR3 sequences, roughly 94% of them singletons. As for this clonotype: As yet, its antigen is unknown.

This receptor was identified in a human donor with Susac syndrome. The sample was CD4+ T cells from PBMCs.

The CDR3 nucleotides are TGTGCCGCCCCAGGGACAGCGAACACCGGGGAGCTGTTTTTT. It yields the protein CAAPGTANTGELFF. The V and J genes are TRBV6-6 and TRBJ2-2; 7 bases line up with TRBD1. The CDR3 has 14 residues. Germline CDR1 is MNHNY and CDR2 is SVGAGI (reference sequence). J lost 0 bases, V lost 11 bases, and 6 bases had no gene match.